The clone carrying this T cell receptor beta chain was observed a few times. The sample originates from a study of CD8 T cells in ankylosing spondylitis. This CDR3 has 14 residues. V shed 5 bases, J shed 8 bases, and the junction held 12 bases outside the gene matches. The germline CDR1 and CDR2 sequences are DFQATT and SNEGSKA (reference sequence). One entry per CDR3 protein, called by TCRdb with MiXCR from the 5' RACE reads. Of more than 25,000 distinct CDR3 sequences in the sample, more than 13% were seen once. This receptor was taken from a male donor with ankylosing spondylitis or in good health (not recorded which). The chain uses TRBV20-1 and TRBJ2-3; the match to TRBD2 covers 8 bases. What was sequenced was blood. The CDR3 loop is CSASGGANTRTQYF. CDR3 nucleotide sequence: TGCAGTGCTTCGGGAGGGGCAAATACACGTACGCAGTATTTT.